Below, 25 T cell receptor beta chains from the same sample are listed, as sequenced in a study of blood T cell repertoires in COVID-19 (dated by TCRdb to the early 2020s). Libraries were made using the immunoSEQ multiplex PCR assay. The clones in this table, taken by TCRdb from immuneACCESS, are in-frame only. Not every clone is retained; where verified, under half of the shortfall comes from an unresolved V gene, and the cause of the rest is unknown. This sample lists 430,000 or so clones; roughly 89% were detected once. Jointly, the top ten make up approximately 0.92% of the sample. Specimen: peripheral blood. The receptors were sampled from a man aged 18 to 29 with COVID-19, enrolled during active disease.

The J gene is TRBJ2-7, the V gene TRBV24-1; 7 bases agree with TRBD1. V lost 7 bases and J lost 5; bases outside the gene matches: 10. This CDR3 contains 14 residues. Germline CDR1 reads KGHDR; CDR2 reads SFDVKD. The CDR3 spells CATRGDSPPHEQYF. The CDR3 DNA reads as TGTGCCACCAGGGGGGACAGTCCCCCGCACGAGCAGTACTTC.

The rearrangement links TRBV7-8 to TRBJ1-3; 12 bases line up with TRBD1. CDR1 and CDR2 from the germline V gene are SGHVS and FQNEAQ. The CDR3 is made up of 18 amino acids. The V and J ends lost 5 bases and 4 bases, in that order; junction bases with no gene match: 12. As DNA, the CDR3 is TGTGCCAGCAGCGTTCGGGACAGGGGGCTTTCGAGAGGAAACACCATATATTTT. Translated, it gives CASSVRDRGLSRGNTIYF. The variable domain in full, with the rest retrieved from reference TRBV7-8 and TRBJ1-3, is GAGVSQSPRYKVAKRGQDVALRCDPISGHVSLFWYQQALGQGPEFLTYFQNEAQLDKSGLPSDRFFAERPEGSVSTLKIQRTQQEDSAVYLCASSVRDRGLSRGNTIYFGEGSWLTVV.

CDR3 loop: CASSFRAGQETQYF. The CDR3 DNA reads TGTGCCAGCAGCTTTAGGGCGGGGCAAGAGACCCAGTACTTC. The rearrangement joins TRBV5-4 to TRBJ2-5, with D maybe TRBD2 (6 bases). This CDR3 region has 14 residues. V gave up 2 bases and J gave up 2 bases, with 10 bases separating them. Germline V gene sequence: CDR1 SGHNT, CDR2 YYREEE (reference sequence).

V usage is TRBV7-9 and J usage is TRBJ2-5; 9 bases line up with TRBD2. The CDR3 consists of 15 residues. Germline V lookup: CDR1 SEHNR, CDR2 FQNEAQ (reference sequence). The V and J ends lost 8 bases and 5 bases, in that order; junction bases with no gene match: 12. The CDR3 protein is CASGQAGGLGETQYF. CDR3 in DNA: TGTGCCAGCGGGCAAGCGGGGGGTCTGGGTGAGACCCAGTACTTC.

V is TRBV7-9 and J is TRBJ2-5; the D is unclear. Germline assignment: CDR1 SEHNR and CDR2 FQNEAQ (reference sequence). The V end lost 4 bases, the J end lost 2 bases, and 11 bases lay between the germline ends. CDR3 length: 14 residues. In DNA, the CDR3 is TGTGCCAGCAGCTCGCGGAGTGTACAAGAGACCCAGTACTTC. This codes for CASSSRSVQETQYF.

Here the CDR3 reads CASTTSDRIYGYTF. The CDR3 coding sequence is TGTGCCAGCACAACCTCTGACAGGATCTATGGCTACACCTTC. The rearrangement links TRBV18 to TRBJ1-2; possible D gene TRBD1, 6 bases. CDR3 length equals 14 residues. In germline, CDR1 is KGHSH, CDR2 LQKENI. The ends were cut back, 8 bases at V and 4 bases at J, with 17 bases in the middle.

J is TRBJ1-6 and V is TRBV4-1, with 9 bases that match TRBD1. Germline-derived CDR1 and CDR2 are MGHRA and YSYEKL. CDR3 size: 17 residues. The J segment lost 10 bases and the V segment lost 2 bases, leaving 12 bases of the junction unmatched. In nucleotides, the CDR3 is TGCGCCAGCAGCCAACAATCCCCCGGGACAGGGAACTCACCCCTCCACTTT. Its protein is CASSQQSPGTGNSPLHF.

V and J are TRBV6-5 and TRBJ2-3, with 9 nucleotides matching TRBD1. The germline gives CDR1 MNHEY, CDR2 SVGAGI. The V and J ends lost 6 bases and 3 bases, in that order; junction bases with no gene match: 4. The CDR3 is 14 residues long. CDR3 coding DNA: TGTGCCAGCAGAGACAGGGGGAAAACAGATACGCAGTATTTT. It encodes CASRDRGKTDTQYF.

The rearrangement links TRBV18 to TRBJ2-7; D is uncertain. Trimming left V 4 bases short and J 5 bases short, with 18 bases between. This CDR3 spans 15 amino acids. CDR1 KGHSH and CDR2 LQKENI come from the germline V gene. The CDR3 region has the DNA TGTGCCAGCTCACTCCACCCCGGATCAGGCGACGAGCAGTACTTC. It specifies CASSLHPGSGDEQYF.

V usage is TRBV5-4 and J usage is TRBJ2-5; 9 bases line up with TRBD2. This CDR3 region has 17 residues. CDR1 and CDR2 from the germline V gene are SGHNT and YYREEE (reference sequence). Trimming took 4 bases from V and 4 from J; bases not matched to a gene: 14. The CDR3 loop is CASSPRGGGVGGETQYF. The CDR3 bases are TGTGCCAGCAGCCCCAGGGGCGGGGGGGTTGGTGGAGAGACCCAGTACTTC.

The genes are TRBV3-1 (or the pseudogene TRBV3-2) and TRBJ2-1; TRBD2 aligns across 10 bases. Germline trimming cut 5 bases from V and 7 bases from J; bases unmatched to any gene: 5. CDR1 is LGHDT, CDR2 YNNKEL, per germline (reference sequence). The CDR3 extends over 14 amino acids. CDR3 coding DNA: TGTGCCAGCAGCTTTCTAGCGGGAGCTAATGAGCAGTTCTTC. This gives the protein CASSFLAGANEQFF.

This rearrangement joins TRBV3-1 (or the pseudogene TRBV3-2) to TRBJ1-2; D is perhaps TRBD1 (5 bases). The CDR3 sequence is 12 residues long. Germline V CDR1 and CDR2: LGHDT, YNNKEL (reference sequence). V lost 4 bases and J lost 9, with 12 bases in between. The CDR3 region has the DNA TGTGCCAGCAGCCCTGCGGGGGAAAGCTACACCTTC. This gives the protein CASSPAGESYTF.

The rearrangement uses TRBV6-5 and TRBJ2-3, with TRBD2 as a possible D gene (5 bases). Trimming removed 7 bases from V and 2 bases from J, with 10 bases in between. CDR1 is MNHEY, CDR2 SVGAGI, per germline. The length of the CDR3 is 13 residues. The CDR3 loop reads CASTAEATDTQYF. Written as DNA, the CDR3 is TGTGCCAGCACAGCGGAGGCCACAGATACGCAGTATTTT.

A remark on this clone: This sample includes further DNA sequences coding for the same CDR3. The chain uses TRBV2 and TRBJ2-1; 7 nucleotides match TRBD2. Germline V lookup: CDR1 SNHLY, CDR2 FYNNEI. CDR3 length equals 13 residues. With 6 bases clipped from V and 4 bases from J, the junction kept 3 bases outside the gene matches. The CDR3 loop reads CASSGLVYNEQFF. CDR3 DNA sequence: TGTGCCAGCAGCGGACTAGTGTACAATGAGCAGTTCTTC.

The V gene is TRBV7-2, the J gene TRBJ2-5, with D possibly being TRBD2 (5 bases). This CDR3 is built from 15 residues. Trimming took 2 bases from V and 5 from J, leaving 15 bases between them. Germline CDR1 is SGHTA and CDR2 is FQGNSA. This chain's CDR3 is CASSLNLAGGETQYF. DNA for the CDR3: TGTGCCAGCAGCTTAAATCTAGCTGGAGGTGAGACCCAGTACTTC.

The genes are TRBV6-5 and TRBJ2-1; 8 bases agree with TRBD1. The CDR3 loop spans 14 amino acids. The V gene end was trimmed by 9 bases and the J gene end by 0 bases; junction bases not matched to a gene: 4. Germline V gene data show CDR1 as MNHEY and CDR2 as SVGAGI. CDR3 DNA: TGTGCCAGAAGGACAGGGAGCTCCTACAATGAGCAGTTCTTC. Residues: CARRTGSSYNEQFF.

The rearrangement joins TRBV6-5 to TRBJ2-2; 7 nucleotides line up with TRBD1. The CDR3 runs to 15 residues. Germline CDR1 reads MNHEY; CDR2 reads SVGAGI. Trimming took 6 bases from V and 6 from J; bases not matched to a gene: 10. DNA for the CDR3: TGTGCCAGCAGCCTGATTCGGGACAGCTCCGGGGAGCTGTTTTTT. This encodes CASSLIRDSSGELFF.

V and J are TRBV7-8 and TRBJ2-7; 7 nucleotides line up with TRBD2. The germline V gene has CDR1 SGHVS and CDR2 FQNEAQ. Trimming at V came to 2 bases and at J to 2 bases, leaving 9 bases not matched to a gene. This CDR3 has 16 amino acids. In DNA, the CDR3 is TGTGCCAGCAGCTTATTGGCTAGCGGACCTACCTACGAGCAGTACTTC. Translation: CASSLLASGPTYEQYF.

The chain is built from TRBV29-1 and TRBJ2-5; 9 positions agree with TRBD1. This CDR3 is 15 amino acids long. The germline V gene encodes CDR1 SQVTM and CDR2 ANQGSEA. The trim removed 5 bases at V and 4 bases at J, leaving 11 bases unmatched. The DNA for the CDR3 is TGCAGCGTTCCGGGACAGGGCCTACAGCGAGAGACCCAGTACTTC. Translated, it gives CSVPGQGLQRETQYF. Variable domain in full (rest from reference TRBV29-1 and TRBJ2-5): SAVISQKPSRDICQRGTSLTIQCQVDSQVTMMFWYRQQPGQSLTLIATANQGSEATYESGFVIDKFPISRPNLTFSTLTVSNMSPEDSSIYLCSVPGQGLQRETQYFGPGTRLLVL.

The chain has TRBV15 and TRBJ2-7; D is perhaps TRBD1 (6 bases). Germline V gene lookup returns CDR1 LNHNV and CDR2 YYDKDF (reference sequence). V was clipped by 5 bases and J by 3 bases, with 14 bases between them. CDR3 length: 14 residues. In DNA, the CDR3 is TGTGCCACCAGCGAGGGGGAACAAATCTACGAGCAGTACTTC. Protein product: CATSEGEQIYEQYF.

The chain combines TRBV3-1 (or the pseudogene TRBV3-2) with TRBJ1-3; maybe TRBD1 (6 bases). The CDR3 has 16 amino acids. The ends were cut back, 1 base at V and 1 base at J, with 11 bases in the middle. Per germline, CDR1 LGHDT and CDR2 YNNKEL (reference sequence). The CDR3 nucleotides read TGTGCCAGCAGCCAAGCCTGGGGGCTATCTGGAAACACCATATATTTT. This encodes CASSQAWGLSGNTIYF.

The rearrangement links TRBV7-2 to TRBJ2-1, with 8 positions matching TRBD2. With 4 bases clipped from V and 0 bases from J, the junction kept 2 bases outside the gene matches. The germline V gene encodes CDR1 SGHTA and CDR2 FQGNSA. There are 15 residues in the CDR3. The CDR3 reads CASSYLAGSYNEQFF. For the CDR3, the DNA is TGTGCCAGCAGCTACCTAGCGGGCTCCTACAATGAGCAGTTCTTC.

The chain joins TRBV6-5 to TRBJ2-2; the D gene is possibly TRBD2 (5 bases). CDR1 is MNHEY and CDR2 is SVGAGI in the germline V gene. The CDR3 loop spans 14 amino acids. Trimming removed 2 bases at V and 7 bases at J, with 11 bases between. CDR3 sequence reads: CASSYHQEVGELFF. CDR3 coding DNA: TGTGCCAGCAGTTACCACCAGGAGGTCGGGGAGCTGTTTTTT.

This clone was recorded only once. The rearrangement joins TRBV3-1 (or the pseudogene TRBV3-2) to TRBJ2-3; TRBD2 agrees at 11 bases. CDR1 and CDR2 from the germline V gene are LGHDT and YNNKEL (reference sequence). The CDR3 totals 15 residues. Trimming at V came to 4 bases and at J to 5 bases, leaving 5 bases not matched to a gene. The CDR3, as DNA: TGTGCCAGCAGCCGACACCTAGCGGGAGGAGATACGCAGTATTTT. This sequence encodes CASSRHLAGGDTQYF.

The genes are TRBV2 and TRBJ2-5; 10 nucleotides match TRBD2. Germline V gives CDR1 SNHLY, CDR2 FYNNEI. Trimming removed 7 bases from V and 0 bases from J; junction bases left unmatched: 2. The length of the CDR3 is 14 residues. CDR3 bases: TGTGCCAGCACAGGACTAGCGGACCAAGAGACCCAGTACTTC. Protein: CASTGLADQETQYF.